Below are 2 T cell receptor beta chains sequenced from a single sample in a study of T-cell reconstitution after alpha-beta-depleted transplantation in children. Unique molecular identifiers were incorporated when the TCRbeta library was constructed. TCRdb re-called the PCR reads through MiXCR, storing one row per CDR3 protein. The sample lists fewer than 750,000 distinct CDR3 sequences; more than 20% were seen once. The sample was PBMCs, taken before TCRalphabeta/CD19-depleted stem cell transplant. These receptors came from a boy less than two years old with Wiskott-Aldrich syndrome, due to receive a stem cell transplant.

This clonotype has a handful of counts. The chain has TRBV5-1 and TRBJ1-1; TRBD1 matches at 7 bases. Trimming cost V 1 base and J 5 bases; bases outside gene matches: 5. This CDR3 is 14 amino acids long. Germline V lookup: CDR1 SGHRS, CDR2 YFSETQ. In nucleotides, the CDR3 is TGCGCCAGCAGCTTGACAGGGGTAAGGACTGAAGCTTTCTTT. Translating it yields CASSLTGVRTEAFF. The whole variable domain, filled in from reference TRBV5-1 and TRBJ1-1, reads KAGVTQTPRYLIKTRGQQVTLSCSPISGHRSVSWYQQTPGQGLQFLFEYFSETQRNKGNFPGRFSGRQFSNSRSEMNVSTLELGDSALYLCASSLTGVRTEAFFGQGTRLTVV.

Many counts were recorded for this clonotype. The chain couples TRBV12-3 or TRBV12-4 to TRBJ2-7, with a tentative D call TRBD1 (6 bases). This CDR3 is built from 13 residues. V lost 1 base to trimming and J lost 3 bases, with 7 bases between them. The chain's CDR3 is CASSLGTDYEQYF. CDR3 DNA sequence: TGTGCCAGCAGTTTAGGGACAGACTACGAGCAGTACTTC.